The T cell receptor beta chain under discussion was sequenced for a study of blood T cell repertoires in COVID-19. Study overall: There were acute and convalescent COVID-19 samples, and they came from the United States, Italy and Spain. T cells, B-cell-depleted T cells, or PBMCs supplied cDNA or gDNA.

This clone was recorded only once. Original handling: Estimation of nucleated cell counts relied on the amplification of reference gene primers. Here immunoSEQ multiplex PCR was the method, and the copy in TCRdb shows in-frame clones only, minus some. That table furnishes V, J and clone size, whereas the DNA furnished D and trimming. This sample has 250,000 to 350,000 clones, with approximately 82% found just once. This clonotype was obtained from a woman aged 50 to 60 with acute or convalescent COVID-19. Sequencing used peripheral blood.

CDR3 loop: CASSQDAGAQYF. The CDR3 bases are TGTGCCAGCAGCCAAGATGCGGGGGCGCAGTATTTT. The chain employs TRBV4-2 and TRBJ2-3; 7 nucleotides match TRBD2. Trimming cost V 0 bases and J 10 bases; bases outside gene matches: 1. The CDR3 runs 12 residues. Germline-derived CDR1 and CDR2 are LGHNA and YNFKEQ.